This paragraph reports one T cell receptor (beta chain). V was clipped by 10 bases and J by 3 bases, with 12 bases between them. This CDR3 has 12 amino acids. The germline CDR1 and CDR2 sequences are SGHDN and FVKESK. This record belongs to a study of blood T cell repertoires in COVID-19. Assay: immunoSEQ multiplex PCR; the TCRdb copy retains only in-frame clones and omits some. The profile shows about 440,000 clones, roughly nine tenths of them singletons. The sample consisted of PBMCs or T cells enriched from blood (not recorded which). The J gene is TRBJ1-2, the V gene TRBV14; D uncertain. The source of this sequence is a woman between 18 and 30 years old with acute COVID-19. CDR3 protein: CATEAGYYGYTF. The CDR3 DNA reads TGTGCCACGGAGGCCGGGTACTATGGCTACACCTTC.